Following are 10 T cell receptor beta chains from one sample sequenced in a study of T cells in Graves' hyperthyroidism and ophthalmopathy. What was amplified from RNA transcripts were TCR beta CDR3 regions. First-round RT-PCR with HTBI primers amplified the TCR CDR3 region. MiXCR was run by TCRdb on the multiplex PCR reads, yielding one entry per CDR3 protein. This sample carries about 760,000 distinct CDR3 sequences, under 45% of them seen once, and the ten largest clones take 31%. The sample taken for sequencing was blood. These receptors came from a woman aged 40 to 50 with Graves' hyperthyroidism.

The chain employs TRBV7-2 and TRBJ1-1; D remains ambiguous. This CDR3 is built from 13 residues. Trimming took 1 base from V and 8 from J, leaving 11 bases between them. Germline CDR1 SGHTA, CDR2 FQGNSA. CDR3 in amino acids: CASSLEISSEAFF. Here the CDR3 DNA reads TGTGCCAGCAGCTTAGAGATCAGCTCGGAAGCTTTCTTT.

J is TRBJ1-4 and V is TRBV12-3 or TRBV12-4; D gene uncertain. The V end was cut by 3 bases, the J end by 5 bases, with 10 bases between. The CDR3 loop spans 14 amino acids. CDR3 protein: CASSFRQENEKLFF. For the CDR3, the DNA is TGTGCCAGCAGTTTTAGACAAGAAAATGAAAAACTGTTTTTT.

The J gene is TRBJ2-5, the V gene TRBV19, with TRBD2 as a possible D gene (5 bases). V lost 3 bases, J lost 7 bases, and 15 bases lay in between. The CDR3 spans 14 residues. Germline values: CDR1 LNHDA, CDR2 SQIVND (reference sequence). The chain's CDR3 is CASSIRSGGGTQYF. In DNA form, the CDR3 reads TGTGCCAGTAGTATCCGGTCGGGTGGAGGGACCCAGTACTTC. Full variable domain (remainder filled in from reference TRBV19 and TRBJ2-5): DGGITQSPKYLFRKEGQNVTLSCEQNLNHDAMYWYRQDPGQGLRLIYYSQIVNDFQKGDIAEGYSVSREKKESFPLTVTSAQKNPTAFYLCASSIRSGGGTQYFGPGTRLLVL.

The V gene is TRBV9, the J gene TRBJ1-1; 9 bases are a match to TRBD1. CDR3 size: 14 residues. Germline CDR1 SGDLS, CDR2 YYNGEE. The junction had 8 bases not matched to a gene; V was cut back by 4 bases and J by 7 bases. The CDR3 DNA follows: TGTGCCAGCAGCCCGTCCGGGACAGGGATTGAAGCTTTCTTT. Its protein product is CASSPSGTGIEAFF.

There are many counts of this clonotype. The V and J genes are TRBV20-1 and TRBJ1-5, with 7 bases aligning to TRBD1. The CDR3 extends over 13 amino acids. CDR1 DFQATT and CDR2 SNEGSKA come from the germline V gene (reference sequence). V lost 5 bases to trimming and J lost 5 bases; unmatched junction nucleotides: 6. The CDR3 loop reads CSAQGGGDQPQHF. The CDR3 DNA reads TGCAGTGCTCAGGGGGGCGGAGATCAGCCCCAGCATTTT.

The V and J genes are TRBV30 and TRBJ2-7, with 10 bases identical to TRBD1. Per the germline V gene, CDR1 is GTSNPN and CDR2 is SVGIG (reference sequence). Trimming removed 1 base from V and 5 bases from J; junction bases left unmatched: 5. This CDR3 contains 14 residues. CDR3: CAWSASGTGDEQYF. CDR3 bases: TGTGCCTGGAGTGCCTCCGGGACAGGGGACGAGCAGTACTTC.

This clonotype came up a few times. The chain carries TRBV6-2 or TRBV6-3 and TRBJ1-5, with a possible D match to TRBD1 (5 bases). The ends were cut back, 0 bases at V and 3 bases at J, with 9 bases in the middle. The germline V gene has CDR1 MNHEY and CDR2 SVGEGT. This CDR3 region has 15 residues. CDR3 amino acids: CASSYSPGTNQPQHF. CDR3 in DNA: TGTGCCAGCAGTTACTCTCCAGGGACCAATCAGCCCCAGCATTTT.

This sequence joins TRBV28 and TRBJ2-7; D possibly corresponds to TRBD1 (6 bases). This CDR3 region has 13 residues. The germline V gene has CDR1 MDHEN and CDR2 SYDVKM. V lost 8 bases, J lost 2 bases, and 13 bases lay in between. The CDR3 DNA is TGTGCCAGCCGACCACAGGGCCCCTACGAGCAGTACTTC. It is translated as CASRPQGPYEQYF.

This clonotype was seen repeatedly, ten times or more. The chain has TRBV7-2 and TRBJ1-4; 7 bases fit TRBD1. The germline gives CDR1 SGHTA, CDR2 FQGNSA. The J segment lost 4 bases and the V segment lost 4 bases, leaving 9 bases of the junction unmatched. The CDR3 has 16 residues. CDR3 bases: TGTGCCAGCAGCTCCGAACCGGGACAGCATAATGAAAAACTGTTTTTT. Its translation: CASSSEPGQHNEKLFF.

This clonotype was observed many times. CDR3 residues: CSVENSPNQPQHF. The CDR3 DNA reads TGCAGCGTTGAAAACAGCCCCAATCAGCCCCAGCATTTT. The rearrangement joins TRBV29-1 to TRBJ1-5; no clear D gene. Germline V gene lookup returns CDR1 SQVTM and CDR2 ANQGSEA. Trimming pared 2 bases from V and 3 bases from J, leaving 8 bases between. This CDR3 comprises 13 residues.